The 31 T cell receptor beta chains below come from one sample, sequenced in a study of blood T cell repertoires in COVID-19. TCRdb keeps only in-frame clones here, not all; method: immunoSEQ multiplex PCR. The top ten hold 0.75% to 1% of the sample, which has under 300,000 clones, roughly 86% seen once. The material sequenced was PBMCs or T cells enriched from blood (not recorded which). These receptors were taken from a woman in her thirties who had recovered from COVID-19.

This chain's CDR3 is CASSIDREHMNTEAFF. As DNA, the CDR3 is TGTGCCAGCAGTATCGACAGGGAGCACATGAACACTGAAGCTTTCTTT. The gene calls are TRBV2 and TRBJ1-1; TRBD1 aligns across 7 bases. The germline V gene has CDR1 SNHLY and CDR2 FYNNEI. Unmatched junction bases numbered 9, after V lost 5 bases and J lost 0 bases. This CDR3 contains 16 residues.

This sequence joins TRBV19 and TRBJ2-1; D is perhaps TRBD2 (7 bases). The ends were cut back, 3 bases at V and 0 bases at J, with 15 bases in the middle. The length of the CDR3 is 17 residues. Germline V gene sequence: CDR1 LNHDA, CDR2 SQIVND (reference sequence). CDR3 sequence reads: CASSIGGPQSSYNEQFF. Written as DNA, the CDR3 is TGTGCCAGTAGTATCGGGGGGCCGCAGAGCTCCTACAATGAGCAGTTCTTC.

This chain links TRBV10-3 with TRBJ2-1; 10 bases align to TRBD2. J lost 10 bases, V lost 6 bases, and 6 bases had no gene match. The CDR3 extends over 13 amino acids. Germline CDR1 and CDR2: ENHRY and SYGVKD. Here the CDR3 DNA reads TGTGCCATCAGGGGACCGGGACTAGCGGAGCAGTTCTTC. Its translation is CAIRGPGLAEQFF.

The rearrangement uses TRBV4-3 and TRBJ2-1; 9 bases agree with TRBD2. Germline CDR1 LGHNA, CDR2 YSLEER. This CDR3 has 19 amino acids. V trimming: 1 base; J trimming: 0 bases; junction bases outside the gene matches: 10. The CDR3 region has the DNA TGCGCCAGCAGCCAAGTAGGAGTAGCGGGGGCCTTCTCCTACAATGAGCAGTTCTTC. This translates into CASSQVGVAGAFSYNEQFF.

This sequence joins TRBV11-2 and TRBJ2-1; 10 bases match TRBD2. The V gene end was trimmed by 2 bases and the J gene end by 0 bases; junction bases not matched to a gene: 7. The germline gives CDR1 SGHAT, CDR2 FQNNGV. This CDR3 contains 18 residues. CDR3 sequence: CASSLRTSGPSSYNEQFF. CDR3 nucleotide sequence: TGTGCCAGCAGCTTAAGGACTAGCGGACCGAGCTCCTACAATGAGCAGTTCTTC.

This chain joins TRBV7-9 and TRBJ2-3, with 7 bases lining up with TRBD1. The CDR3 is 17 residues long. V lost 5 bases and J lost 6; bases outside the gene matches: 17. Germline V lookup: CDR1 SEHNR, CDR2 FQNEAQ (reference sequence). CDR3: CASSPRTGTEVADTQYF. The CDR3 coding sequence is TGTGCCAGCAGCCCACGTACCGGGACAGAAGTAGCTGATACGCAGTATTTT.

This clone was found once. The chain links TRBV28 to TRBJ1-1, with 8 bases lining up with TRBD1. CDR3 length: 15 amino acids. Germline-derived CDR1 and CDR2 are MDHEN and SYDVKM. V lost 1 base to trimming and J lost 4 bases; unmatched junction nucleotides: 5. The CDR3 sequence: CASSLSPGTGTEAFF. Here the CDR3 DNA reads TGTGCCAGCAGTTTATCTCCCGGGACAGGCACTGAAGCTTTCTTT.

The chain couples TRBV5-1 to TRBJ2-5; D is perhaps TRBD1 (6 bases). V lost 3 bases and J 2 bases, leaving 14 bases between the germline ends. The CDR3 has 15 amino acids. Germline V gene data show CDR1 as SGHRS and CDR2 as YFSETQ. The CDR3 sequence is CASSSTGTKQETQYF. As DNA, the CDR3 is TGCGCCAGCAGCTCAACCGGGACAAAGCAAGAGACCCAGTACTTC.

The chain uses TRBV28 and TRBJ1-5; D may be TRBD1 (5 bases). CDR3 length equals 16 residues. Trimming cost V 9 bases and J 0 bases, with 18 bases left between them. Germline CDR1 is MDHEN and CDR2 is SYDVKM. CDR3 sequence (DNA): TGTGCCAGTCGGAGGGGTCGGAGATATAGCAATCAGCCCCAGCATTTT. Its translation: CASRRGRRYSNQPQHF.

This sequence joins TRBV4-3 and TRBJ1-5; D remains unclear. Germline V lookup: CDR1 LGHNA, CDR2 YSLEER. This CDR3 is built from 17 residues. Trimming pared 0 bases from V and 6 bases from J, leaving 18 bases between. CDR3 residues: CASSQELVSSPGQPQHF. The CDR3, as DNA: TGCGCCAGCAGCCAAGAGTTAGTGAGCAGCCCAGGTCAGCCCCAGCATTTT.

The rearrangement uses TRBV13 and TRBJ1-2, with D perhaps TRBD1 (5 bases). The CDR3 has 12 amino acids. The germline CDR1 and CDR2 sequences are PRHDT and FYEKMQ (reference sequence). The V gene lost 1 base and the J gene lost 8 bases, with 8 bases spanning the gap. Here the CDR3 DNA reads TGTGCCAGCAGCTTAGACAGGTGGGGCTACACCTTC. The encoded protein is CASSLDRWGYTF.

This clone was seen a few times. This rearrangement joins TRBV15 to TRBJ1-1, with 11 bases that match TRBD1. The germline V gene has CDR1 LNHNV and CDR2 YYDKDF (reference sequence). Germline trimming cut 5 bases from V and 4 bases from J; bases unmatched to any gene: 6. The CDR3 covers 15 residues. CDR3 sequence: CATSLYGTGGTEAFF. CDR3 sequence (DNA): TGTGCCACCAGCCTCTATGGGACAGGGGGCACTGAAGCTTTCTTT. Drawing the rest from reference TRBV15 and TRBJ1-1, the complete variable domain is DAMVIQNPRYQVTQFGKPVTLSCSQTLNHNVMYWYQQKSSQAPKLLFHYYDKDFNNEADTPDNFQSRRPNTSFCFLDIRSPGLGDTAMYLCATSLYGTGGTEAFFGQGTRLTVV.

The rearrangement links TRBV19 to TRBJ2-3, with D tentatively TRBD1 (6 bases). Trimming removed 5 bases at V and 1 base at J, with 13 bases between. Looked up from germline, CDR1 is LNHDA and CDR2 is SQIVND (reference sequence). This CDR3 comprises 15 residues. The chain's CDR3 is CASSLQGAGTDTQYF. Written as DNA, the CDR3 is TGTGCCAGTAGTCTACAGGGCGCGGGCACAGATACGCAGTATTTT.

This clone occurred once. This rearrangement joins TRBV10-1 to TRBJ1-5; D is ambiguous. Germline lookup yields CDR1 WNHNN and CDR2 SYGVQD (reference sequence). The CDR3 loop spans 13 amino acids. Trimming stripped 2 bases from V and 8 bases from J, with 10 bases between. The CDR3 DNA follows: TGCGCCAGCAGTGAGATCCGAACGGAGCCCCAGCATTTT. Encoded protein: CASSEIRTEPQHF.

V usage is TRBV27 and J usage is TRBJ2-3; 15 nucleotides align to TRBD2. Germline V lookup: CDR1 MNHEY, CDR2 SMNVEV (reference sequence). The CDR3 contains 16 residues. V lost 5 bases, J lost 7 bases, and 7 bases stayed unmatched. The DNA of the CDR3 is TGTGCCAGCAGTCTCTGGACTAGCGGGGGGGCTAATACGCAGTATTTT. This gives the protein CASSLWTSGGANTQYF.

The chain carries TRBV13 and TRBJ1-4, with unresolved D. V lost 2 bases to trimming and J lost 0 bases, with 7 bases between them. CDR3 length: 15 residues. In germline, CDR1 is PRHDT, CDR2 FYEKMQ (reference sequence). CDR3: CASSLSASTNEKLFF. CDR3 coding DNA: TGTGCCAGCAGCTTATCCGCGTCAACTAATGAAAAACTGTTTTTT.

Details on this clone: Since no conserved phenylalanine or tryptophan closes the CDR3, a read error is the likely cause. The DNA is left out, because the CDR3 cannot be placed on it with certainty; the CDR3 is given as TCRdb lists it. The J gene is TRBJ1-1, the V gene TRBV21-1; the tabulated D call, TRBD1, remains unverified against the DNA. TRBV21-1 is labeled a pseudogene. The CDR3 contains 9 residues when both ends are counted. The CDR3 is CASSKYPGH.

The rearrangement uses TRBV20-1 and TRBJ2-7, with no clear D. Germline CDR1 and CDR2: DFQATT and SNEGSKA (reference sequence). The V end was cut by 6 bases, the J end by 6 bases, with 9 bases between. This CDR3 has 10 residues. As DNA, the CDR3 is TGCAGTGCCCTATCGCGCGAGCAGTACTTC. This sequence encodes CSALSREQYF.

The genes are TRBV7-9 and TRBJ1-1; D call uncertain. This CDR3 is built from 10 residues. V lost 5 bases to trimming and J lost 11 bases, with 9 bases between them. CDR1 is SEHNR, CDR2 FQNEAQ, per germline (reference sequence). CDR3 protein: CASSRAIAFF. CDR3 in DNA: TGTGCCAGCAGCAGAGCAATCGCTTTCTTT. The full variable domain, in which reference TRBV7-9 and TRBJ1-1 provide the parts outside the CDR3, is DTGVSQNPRHKITKRGQNVTFRCDPISEHNRLYWYRQTLGQGPEFLTYFQNEAQLEKSRLLSDRFSAERPKGSFSTLEIQRTEQGDSAMYLCASSRAIAFFGQGTRLTVV.

The chain uses TRBV2 and TRBJ1-5; TRBD1 matches 9 bases. CDR3 length: 18 residues. The germline V gene encodes CDR1 SNHLY and CDR2 FYNNEI. Trimming cost V 6 bases and J 1 base; bases outside gene matches: 13. As DNA, the CDR3 is TGTGCCAGCAGCCGGAACAGGGGGCGAGGGAGAAGCAATCAGCCCCAGCATTTT. It codes for CASSRNRGRGRSNQPQHF.

V usage is TRBV10-2 and J usage is TRBJ1-1; 8 positions agree with TRBD1. After removal of 0 bases from V and 7 bases from J, the junction contained 10 bases not matched to a gene. This CDR3 region has 16 residues. The V gene's germline CDR1 is WSHSY and CDR2 SAAADI. The CDR3 sequence: CASSESGTGKIDEAFF. The DNA of the CDR3 is TGCGCCAGCAGTGAGTCGGGGACAGGCAAAATTGATGAAGCTTTCTTT.

The chain links TRBV19 to TRBJ2-3, with a possible D match to TRBD2 (7 bases). Germline V gives CDR1 LNHDA, CDR2 SQIVND (reference sequence). This CDR3 has 18 residues. V gave up 7 bases and J gave up 0 bases, with 23 bases separating them. In DNA, the CDR3 is TGTGCCAGTACGATAGGGGGGGATGTTGCAGGTAGCACAGATACGCAGTATTTT. Translating it yields CASTIGGDVAGSTDTQYF.

The genes are TRBV5-8 and TRBJ1-4, with 9 bases lining up with TRBD1. The V and J ends lost 3 bases and 8 bases, in that order; junction bases with no gene match: 5. Germline assignment: CDR1 SGHTS and CDR2 YDEGEE. The length of the CDR3 is 14 residues. The CDR3 nucleotides read TGTGCCAGCAGCTCGGGACAGGGTGGCGAAAAACTGTTTTTT. Protein product: CASSSGQGGEKLFF.

The rearrangement uses TRBV15 and TRBJ1-5, with TRBD1 as a possible D gene (5 bases). The V gene's germline CDR1 is LNHNV and CDR2 YYDKDF (reference sequence). V was pared by 3 bases and J by 0 bases, with 18 bases between. There are 18 residues in the CDR3. CDR3 DNA: TGTGCCACCAGCAGGCTCCCGGGGGACTTGCTTAGCAATCAGCCCCAGCATTTT. As protein: CATSRLPGDLLSNQPQHF.

The chain links TRBV7-3 to TRBJ1-1; 9 bases agree with TRBD1. The CDR3 consists of 13 residues. V trimming: 2 bases; J trimming: 8 bases; junction bases outside the gene matches: 3. Per germline, CDR1 SGHTA and CDR2 FQGTGA. The CDR3 coding sequence is TGTGCCAGCAGCTTAGGGACAGGGAGCGAAGCTTTCTTT. This translates into CASSLGTGSEAFF.

V usage is TRBV7-6 and J usage is TRBJ2-5, with TRBD1 identical over 8 bases. The CDR3 runs 17 residues. Unmatched junction bases numbered 12, after V lost 5 bases and J lost 1 base. Germline V gene data show CDR1 as SGHVS and CDR2 as FNYEAQ. This CDR3 reads CASSPTGTGNLQETQYF. The CDR3 DNA reads as TGTGCCAGCAGCCCAACCGGGACAGGCAATCTCCAAGAGACCCAGTACTTC.

The J gene is TRBJ1-5, the V gene TRBV19; tentatively, D is TRBD1 (5 bases). With 7 bases removed from V and 5 bases from J, the gap between germline ends came to 27 bases. CDR1 is LNHDA and CDR2 is SQIVND in the germline V gene (reference sequence). This CDR3 has 18 residues. As DNA, the CDR3 is TGTGCCAGTACCATCGGGTTTGGAGGAGGGGCCTTCGATCAGCCCCAGCATTTT. Its protein is CASTIGFGGGAFDQPQHF.

CDR3 nucleotide sequence: TGTGCCAGCAGCTTTCAGCGGGGAGCACAAGATACGCAGTATTTT. Translation gives CASSFQRGAQDTQYF. V gene TRBV7-9 combines with J gene TRBJ2-3, with TRBD2 matching over 7 bases. Germline-derived CDR1 and CDR2 are SEHNR and FQNEAQ (reference sequence). V shed 3 bases, J shed 5 bases, and the junction held 8 bases outside the gene matches. The CDR3 sequence is 15 residues long.

The V and J genes are TRBV5-6 and TRBJ2-3, with D unresolved. This CDR3 is built from 11 residues. Per germline, CDR1 SGHDT and CDR2 YYEEEE. The V and J ends lost 0 bases and 8 bases respectively, with 4 bases between them. This CDR3 is CASSLAGTQYF. CDR3 bases: TGTGCCAGCAGCTTGGCAGGTACGCAGTATTTT.

The rearrangement links TRBV9 to TRBJ2-1, with 11 bases fitting TRBD2. The germline V gene has CDR1 SGDLS and CDR2 YYNGEE. The CDR3 is made up of 14 amino acids. Unmatched junction bases numbered 3, after V lost 2 bases and J lost 8 bases. CDR3 loop: CASSVGLAGYEQFF. The CDR3 DNA reads as TGTGCCAGCAGCGTCGGACTAGCGGGCTATGAGCAGTTCTTC.

J is TRBJ2-1 and V is TRBV7-9; TRBD2 is a possible D gene (5 bases). The CDR3 is 13 amino acids. The germline gives CDR1 SEHNR, CDR2 FQNEAQ (reference sequence). V was trimmed by 5 bases and J by 6 bases, leaving 11 bases between them. CDR3 loop: CASSRTGPNEQFF. The CDR3 DNA reads TGTGCCAGCAGCCGGACTGGGCCCAATGAGCAGTTCTTC.